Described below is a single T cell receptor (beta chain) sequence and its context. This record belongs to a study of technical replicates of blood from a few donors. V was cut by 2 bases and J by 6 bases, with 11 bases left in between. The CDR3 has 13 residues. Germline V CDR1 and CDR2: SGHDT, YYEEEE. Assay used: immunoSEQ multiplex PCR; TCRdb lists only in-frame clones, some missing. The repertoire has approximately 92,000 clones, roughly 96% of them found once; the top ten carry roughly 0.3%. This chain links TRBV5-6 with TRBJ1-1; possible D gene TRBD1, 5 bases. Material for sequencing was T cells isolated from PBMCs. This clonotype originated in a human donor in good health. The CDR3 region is CASSFGARSEAFF. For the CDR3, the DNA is TGTGCCAGCAGCTTTGGGGCCCGTTCTGAAGCTTTCTTT.